The 25 T cell receptor beta chains below were found in one sample sequenced in a study of blood T cell repertoires in COVID-19. Profiling relied on immunoSEQ multiplex PCR, and the TCRdb table lists in-frame clones only, not all of them. The sample contains roughly 200,000 clones, around nine tenths of which appear only once. Sequenced material: peripheral blood. The receptor source for this set is a man in his late teens or twenties with active or convalescent COVID-19.

This clone was detected once. CDR3 amino acids: CASSWQYNQPQHF. For the CDR3, the DNA is TGTGCCAGCAGTTGGCAGTACAATCAGCCCCAGCATTTT. This chain uses TRBV27 with TRBJ1-5; D gene ambiguous. V gave up 4 bases and J gave up 3 bases, with 7 bases separating them. The CDR3 has 13 amino acids. CDR1 MNHEY and CDR2 SMNVEV come from the germline V gene (reference sequence).

This chain links TRBV11-3 with TRBJ2-1, with a weak D call TRBD2 (6 bases). Germline CDR1 SGHNT, CDR2 YENEEA. The ends were cut back, 5 bases at V and 0 bases at J, with 14 bases in the middle. The CDR3 covers 16 residues. The CDR3 spells CASSPGLQSSYNEQFF. CDR3 in DNA: TGTGCCAGCAGCCCGGGACTCCAAAGCTCCTACAATGAGCAGTTCTTC.

The chain recombines TRBV6-5 with TRBJ2-1; maybe TRBD2 (5 bases). This CDR3 has 14 amino acids. The germline V gene has CDR1 MNHEY and CDR2 SVGAGI. V was clipped by 8 bases and J by 6 bases, with 17 bases between them. The CDR3 loop reads CASRTRTRFNEQFF. The CDR3 DNA follows: TGTGCCAGCCGAACCCGAACTAGATTCAATGAGCAGTTCTTC.

V usage is TRBV14 and J usage is TRBJ2-7, with a possible D match to TRBD1 (6 bases). The CDR3 loop spans 16 amino acids. V dropped 1 base and J dropped 2 bases, with 15 bases sitting between them. Per germline, CDR1 SGHDN and CDR2 FVKESK. The CDR3 region is CASSQGRGRTTYEQYF. In DNA, the CDR3 is TGTGCCAGCAGCCAAGGCAGGGGCAGAACGACCTACGAGCAGTACTTC.

This clone was seen a few times. The genes are TRBV5-4 and TRBJ2-7, with D possibly being TRBD1 (5 bases). CDR3 length: 13 residues. V lost 4 bases to trimming and J lost 7 bases, with 15 bases between them. CDR1 and CDR2 (germline): SGHNT, YYREEE (reference sequence). CDR3 sequence (DNA): TGTGCCAGCAGCCCCCAGGGTACGGATGAGCAGTACTTC. This sequence encodes CASSPQGTDEQYF.

The chain carries TRBV6-1 and TRBJ1-3; the D is unclear. The germline CDR1 and CDR2 sequences are MNHNS and SASEGT. The CDR3 totals 12 residues. With 10 bases removed from V and 0 bases from J, the gap between germline ends came to 7 bases. The CDR3 bases are TGTGCCATCGTCAGCTCTGGAAACACCATATATTTT. Translation gives CAIVSSGNTIYF.

The chain uses TRBV2 and TRBJ2-1, with 7 bases identical to TRBD1. Germline V gives CDR1 SNHLY, CDR2 FYNNEI. The V and J ends lost 7 bases and 9 bases, in that order; junction bases with no gene match: 9. The CDR3 extends over 13 amino acids. CDR3 in DNA: TGTGCCAGCACCAAGGGGACAGTGGGTGAGCAGTTCTTC. Its protein product is CASTKGTVGEQFF.

Ten or more counts support this clone. The chain couples TRBV3-1 (or the pseudogene TRBV3-2) to TRBJ2-7, with D uncertain. The V and J ends lost 5 bases and 3 bases respectively, with 14 bases between them. The germline V gene encodes CDR1 LGHDT and CDR2 YNNKEL (reference sequence). CDR3 size: 14 residues. CDR3 sequence reads: CASSGEVGYYEQYF. CDR3 sequence (DNA): TGTGCCAGCAGCGGCGAGGTCGGGTACTACGAGCAGTACTTC.

The rearrangement joins TRBV2 to TRBJ1-4; 8 positions match TRBD1. Germline V gene lookup returns CDR1 SNHLY and CDR2 FYNNEI. After removal of 6 bases from V and 8 bases from J, the junction contained 11 bases not matched to a gene. The CDR3 contains 15 residues. Here the CDR3 DNA reads TGTGCCAGCAGGAGAGACCTGGGACAGGTAGAAAAACTGTTTTTT. Protein: CASRRDLGQVEKLFF.

The DNA for the CDR3 is TGTGCCAGCAGCATAGGACTAGCGGGGGACTACGAGCAGTACTTC. The encoded protein is CASSIGLAGDYEQYF. V and J are TRBV5-4 and TRBJ2-7; 13 bases match TRBD2. The ends lost 4 bases at V and 3 bases at J; junction bases unmatched: 4. Per the germline V gene, CDR1 is SGHNT and CDR2 is YYREEE (reference sequence). The CDR3 is 15 amino acids.

The chain links TRBV7-9 to TRBJ2-1; 9 nucleotides agree with TRBD1. Germline CDR1 is SEHNR and CDR2 is FQNEAQ (reference sequence). This CDR3 is 15 amino acids long. J was trimmed by 6 bases and V by 4 bases; bases with no gene match: 7. This CDR3 is CASSSSGTGPNEQFF. The CDR3 DNA is TGTGCCAGCAGCTCGTCCGGGACAGGGCCCAATGAGCAGTTCTTC.

The V gene is TRBV7-8, the J gene TRBJ2-7; 7 nucleotides line up with TRBD1. The length of the CDR3 is 16 residues. V shed 2 bases and J 4 bases; nucleotides not matched to a gene: 11. Looked up from germline, CDR1 is SGHVS and CDR2 is FQNEAQ. The CDR3 DNA follows: TGTGCCAGCAGCTTAAGTCGTGACAGGGTGGGATACGAGCAGTACTTC. Protein: CASSLSRDRVGYEQYF.

This clone was seen a few times. The CDR3 is CASSEAPSEGYGYTF. In nucleotides, the CDR3 is TGTGCCAGCAGTGAAGCGCCTTCTGAGGGCTATGGCTACACCTTC. The gene calls are TRBV6-1 and TRBJ1-2, with D unresolved. The CDR3 is 15 residues long. The germline V gene encodes CDR1 MNHNS and CDR2 SASEGT. V gave up 0 bases and J gave up 4 bases, with 12 bases separating them.

The chain recombines TRBV9 with TRBJ2-7, with a possible D match to TRBD2 (5 bases). The CDR3 has 15 residues. Germline-derived CDR1 and CDR2 are SGDLS and YYNGEE. The V gene lost 0 bases and the J gene lost 0 bases, with 10 bases spanning the gap. CDR3 sequence: CASSVEVDSSYEQYF. For the CDR3, the DNA is TGTGCCAGCAGCGTAGAAGTGGACTCCTCCTACGAGCAGTACTTC.

The rearrangement joins TRBV5-1 to TRBJ1-1; D possibly corresponds to TRBD1 (6 bases). Between the trimmed V and J ends, which lost 0 bases and 6 bases, there was a span of 9 bases. Germline CDR1 reads SGHRS; CDR2 reads YFSETQ. The CDR3 is 13 residues long. The CDR3: CASSLGTVAEAFF. CDR3 sequence (DNA): TGCGCCAGCAGCTTGGGGACAGTCGCTGAAGCTTTCTTT.

V gene TRBV6-5 combines with J gene TRBJ1-1; 7 bases align to TRBD1. Trimming removed 7 bases from V and 4 bases from J; junction bases left unmatched: 6. CDR3 length: 13 amino acids. CDR1 is MNHEY, CDR2 SVGAGI, per germline. The CDR3, as DNA: TGTGCCAGCACACGAGGGGGCCTCACTGAAGCTTTCTTT. Protein: CASTRGGLTEAFF.

V is TRBV5-1 and J is TRBJ1-1, with D tentatively TRBD1 (6 bases). V was clipped by 2 bases and J by 5 bases, with 10 bases between them. CDR3 size: 13 residues. In germline, CDR1 is SGHRS, CDR2 YFSETQ. CDR3 sequence (DNA): TGCGCCAGCAGCTTACAGGGTGGTACTGAAGCTTTCTTT. Translation: CASSLQGGTEAFF. Together with reference TRBV5-1 and TRBJ1-1, the CDR3 gives the full variable domain: KAGVTQTPRYLIKTRGQQVTLSCSPISGHRSVSWYQQTPGQGLQFLFEYFSETQRNKGNFPGRFSGRQFSNSRSEMNVSTLELGDSALYLCASSLQGGTEAFFGQGTRLTVV.

The J gene is TRBJ2-7, the V gene TRBV4-2; 10 nucleotides match TRBD2. This CDR3 region has 16 residues. Germline V gene data show CDR1 as LGHNA and CDR2 as YNFKEQ. V lost 4 bases to trimming and J lost 0 bases; unmatched junction nucleotides: 6. The CDR3 bases are TGTGCCAGCAGCCGTGAGACTAGCGGGTCCTCCTACGAGCAGTACTTC. This gives the protein CASSRETSGSSYEQYF.

The V call is TRBV5-8, the J call TRBJ2-7; maybe TRBD1 (6 bases). Germline V gene data show CDR1 as SGHTS and CDR2 as YDEGEE. The V and J ends lost 2 bases and 4 bases respectively, with 7 bases between them. This CDR3 is 12 amino acids long. The CDR3 protein is CASSLQGYEQYF. The CDR3 DNA sequence: TGTGCCAGCAGCTTACAGGGATACGAGCAGTACTTC. The full variable domain, with the rest looked up from reference TRBV5-8 and TRBJ2-7, is EAGVTQSPTHLIKTRGQQATLRCSPISGHTSVYWYQQALGLGLQFLLWYDEGEERNRGNFPPRFSGRQFPNYSSELNVNALELEDSALYLCASSLQGYEQYFGPGTRLTVT.

The chain uses TRBV29-1 and TRBJ2-7, with 10 bases identical to TRBD1. The CDR3 runs 13 residues. The junction had 4 bases not matched to a gene; V was cut back by 5 bases and J by 3 bases. The germline V gene encodes CDR1 SQVTM and CDR2 ANQGSEA. CDR3 amino acids: CSVLTGGGYEQYF. DNA of the CDR3: TGCAGCGTTCTGACAGGGGGCGGCTACGAGCAGTACTTC.

The chain carries TRBV3-1 (or the pseudogene TRBV3-2) and TRBJ2-3; TRBD1 is a possible D gene (5 bases). CDR3 length: 15 amino acids. V lost 6 bases, J lost 2 bases, and 15 bases lay in between. The germline V gene encodes CDR1 LGHDT and CDR2 YNNKEL (reference sequence). CDR3 sequence: CASSQTIGDTDTQYF. The CDR3 nucleotides read TGTGCCAGCAGTCAAACCATAGGGGACACAGATACGCAGTATTTT.

This clone was seen a handful of times. The chain employs TRBV6-6 and TRBJ1-2; weak D call: TRBD1 (6 bases). The CDR3 sequence is 12 residues long. Germline-derived CDR1 and CDR2 are MNHNY and SVGAGI (reference sequence). Trimming cost V 11 bases and J 3 bases, with 13 bases left between them. The CDR3 nucleotides read TGTGCCGGTCTGGACAGCTACTATGGCTACACCTTC. Protein: CAGLDSYYGYTF.

This clone was observed a few times. The chain recombines TRBV19 with TRBJ1-4, with a tentative D call TRBD1 (5 bases). V gave up 0 bases and J gave up 13 bases, with 12 bases separating them. CDR1 is LNHDA, CDR2 SQIVND, per germline (reference sequence). CDR3 size: 13 residues. CDR3 DNA: TGTGCCAGTAGTATAGATCCCGGCGGGGGACTGTTTTTT. Translating it yields CASSIDPGGGLFF.

The chain combines TRBV2 with TRBJ2-1; the D is unclear. Trimming took off 9 bases at V and 2 bases at J, with 11 bases between the two ends. The germline V gene has CDR1 SNHLY and CDR2 FYNNEI. The CDR3 loop spans 13 amino acids. CDR3 nucleotide sequence: TGTGCCAGTTCAAGAGCACCCTACAATGAGCAGTTCTTC. Translating gives CASSRAPYNEQFF. The complete variable domain, with remaining parts taken from reference TRBV2 and TRBJ2-1, reads EPEVTQTPSHQVTQMGQEVILRCVPISNHLYFYWYRQILGQKVEFLVSFYNNEISEKSEIFDDQFSVERPDGSNFTLKIRSTKLEDSAMYFCASSRAPYNEQFFGPGTRLTVL.

The chain uses TRBV4-1 and TRBJ2-3; tentative D call: TRBD2 (5 bases). Germline V CDR1 and CDR2: MGHRA, YSYEKL. This CDR3 is built from 15 residues. V lost 1 base and J lost 2, with 10 bases in between. The CDR3 loop reads CASSQVRLTTDTQYF. The CDR3 DNA reads as TGCGCCAGCAGCCAAGTCCGACTAACCACAGATACGCAGTATTTT.